This T cell receptor beta chain was obtained from a study of T-cell reconstitution after alpha-beta-depleted transplantation in children. Germline-derived CDR1 and CDR2 are SQVTM and ANQGSEA. The CDR3 loop spans 13 amino acids. Trimming took 7 bases from V and 5 from J; bases not matched to a gene: 8. Preparation of the TCRbeta library involved a method that used unique molecular identifiers. TCRdb fed the PCR reads into MiXCR, producing one record per CDR3 protein. This sample has more than 250,000 distinct CDR3 sequences, with 9.9% found just once. This clonotype was observed at least ten times. This receptor was identified in a human donor who donated a stem cell graft to a child with SCID. The rearrangement uses TRBV29-1 and TRBJ2-1; 7 bases are shared with TRBD1. Here the sequenced sample was PBMCs from the stem cell graft donor, taken from the stem cell graft. As DNA, the CDR3 is TGCAGCGGGGCCGGGACAGCGAACAATGAGCAGTTCTTC. Translation: CSGAGTANNEQFF.